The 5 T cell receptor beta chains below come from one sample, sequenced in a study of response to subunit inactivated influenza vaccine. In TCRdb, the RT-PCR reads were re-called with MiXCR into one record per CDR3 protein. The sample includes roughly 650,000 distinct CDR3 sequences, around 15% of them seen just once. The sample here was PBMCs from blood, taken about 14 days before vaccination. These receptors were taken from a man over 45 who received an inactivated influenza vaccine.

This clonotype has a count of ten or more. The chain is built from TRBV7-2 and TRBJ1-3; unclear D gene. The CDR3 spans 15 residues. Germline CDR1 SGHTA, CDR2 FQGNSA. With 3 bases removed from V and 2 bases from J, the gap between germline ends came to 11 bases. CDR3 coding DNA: TGTGCCAGCAGCTTGCAGGAGGGAACTGGAAACACCATATATTTT. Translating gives CASSLQEGTGNTIYF.

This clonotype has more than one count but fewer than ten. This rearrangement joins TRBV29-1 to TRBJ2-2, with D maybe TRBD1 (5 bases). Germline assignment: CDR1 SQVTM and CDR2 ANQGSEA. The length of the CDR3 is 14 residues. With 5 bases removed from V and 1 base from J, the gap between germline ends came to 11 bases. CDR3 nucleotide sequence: TGCAGCGTTCCAGGGTTGAGGAACACCGGGGAGCTGTTTTTT. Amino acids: CSVPGLRNTGELFF.

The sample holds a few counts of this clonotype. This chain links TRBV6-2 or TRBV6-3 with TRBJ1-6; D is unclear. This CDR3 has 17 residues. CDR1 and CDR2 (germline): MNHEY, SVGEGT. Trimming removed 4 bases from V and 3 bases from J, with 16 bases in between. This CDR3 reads CASSFPPRTFYNSPLHF. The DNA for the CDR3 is TGTGCCAGCAGTTTCCCACCACGGACTTTCTATAATTCACCCCTCCACTTT.

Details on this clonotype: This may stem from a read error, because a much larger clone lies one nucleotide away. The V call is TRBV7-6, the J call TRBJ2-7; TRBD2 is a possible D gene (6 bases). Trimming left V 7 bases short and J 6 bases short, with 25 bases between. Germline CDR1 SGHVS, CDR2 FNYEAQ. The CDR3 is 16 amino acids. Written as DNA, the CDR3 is TGTGCCAGCATCCTCCAGCAAATGGCGGGGAGGACCGAGCAGTACTTC. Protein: CASILQQMAGRTEQYF.

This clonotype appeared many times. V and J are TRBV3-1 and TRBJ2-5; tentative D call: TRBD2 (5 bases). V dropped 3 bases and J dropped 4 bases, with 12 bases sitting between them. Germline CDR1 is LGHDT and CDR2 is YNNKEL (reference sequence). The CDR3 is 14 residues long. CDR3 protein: CASSQDGRGETQYF. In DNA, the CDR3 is TGTGCCAGCAGCCAGGATGGACGGGGAGAGACCCAGTACTTC.